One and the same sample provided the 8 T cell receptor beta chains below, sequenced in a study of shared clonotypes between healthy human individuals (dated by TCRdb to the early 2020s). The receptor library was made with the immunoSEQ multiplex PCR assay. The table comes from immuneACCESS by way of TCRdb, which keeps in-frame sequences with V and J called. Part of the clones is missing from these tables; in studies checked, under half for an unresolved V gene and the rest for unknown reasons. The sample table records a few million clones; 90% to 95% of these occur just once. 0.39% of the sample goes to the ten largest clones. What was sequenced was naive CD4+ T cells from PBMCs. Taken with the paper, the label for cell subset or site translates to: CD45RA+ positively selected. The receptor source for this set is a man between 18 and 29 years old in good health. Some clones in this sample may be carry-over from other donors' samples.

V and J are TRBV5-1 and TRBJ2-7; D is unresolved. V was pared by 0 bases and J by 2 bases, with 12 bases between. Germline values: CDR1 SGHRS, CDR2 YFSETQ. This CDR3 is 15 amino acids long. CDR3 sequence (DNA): TGCGCCAGCAGCTTGGACAATCCCACGACCTACGAGCAGTACTTC. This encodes CASSLDNPTTYEQYF.

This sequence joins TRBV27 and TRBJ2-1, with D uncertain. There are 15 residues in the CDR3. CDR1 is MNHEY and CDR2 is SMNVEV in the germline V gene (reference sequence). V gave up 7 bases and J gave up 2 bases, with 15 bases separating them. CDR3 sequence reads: CASTLGRATYNEQFF. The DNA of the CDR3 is TGTGCCAGCACCCTAGGACGAGCCACCTACAATGAGCAGTTCTTC.

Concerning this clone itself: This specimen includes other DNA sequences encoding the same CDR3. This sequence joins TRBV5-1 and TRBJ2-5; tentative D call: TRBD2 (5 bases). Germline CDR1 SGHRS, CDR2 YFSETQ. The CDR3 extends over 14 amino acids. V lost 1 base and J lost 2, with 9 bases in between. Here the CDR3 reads CASSLYSEQETQYF. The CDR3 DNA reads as TGCGCCAGCAGCTTGTATAGCGAGCAAGAGACCCAGTACTTC.

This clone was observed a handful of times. CDR3 loop: CSVEGKAKNEQFF. In DNA, the CDR3 is TGCAGCGTTGAAGGGAAAGCCAAGAATGAGCAGTTCTTC. The chain uses TRBV29-1 and TRBJ2-1, with D unclear. This CDR3 contains 13 residues. CDR1 is SQVTM, CDR2 ANQGSEA, per germline. V was shortened by 1 base and J by 7 bases, with 11 bases between the two germline ends.

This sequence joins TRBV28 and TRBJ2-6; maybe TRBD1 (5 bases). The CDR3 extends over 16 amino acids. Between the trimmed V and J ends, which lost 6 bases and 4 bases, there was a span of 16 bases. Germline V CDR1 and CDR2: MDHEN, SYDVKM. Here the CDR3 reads CASSLIGVRGANVLTF. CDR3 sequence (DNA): TGTGCCAGCAGCCTAATAGGGGTCCGGGGGGCCAACGTCCTGACTTTC.

The CDR3 coding sequence is TGTGCCAGCAGCTTAGTACCCAGTGAGGCTGTTGGAAACACCATATATTTT. It encodes CASSLVPSEAVGNTIYF. The rearrangement links TRBV7-9 to TRBJ1-3, with D unclear. The CDR3 totals 17 residues. Germline CDR1 reads SEHNR; CDR2 reads FQNEAQ (reference sequence). V lost 1 base to trimming and J lost 3 bases, with 16 bases between them.

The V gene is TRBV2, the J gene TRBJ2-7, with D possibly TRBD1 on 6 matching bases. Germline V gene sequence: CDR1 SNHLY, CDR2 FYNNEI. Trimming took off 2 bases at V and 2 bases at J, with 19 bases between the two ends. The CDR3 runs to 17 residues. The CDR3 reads CASSEPVWGQDAYEQYF. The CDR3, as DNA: TGTGCCAGCAGTGAACCCGTCTGGGGGCAGGATGCCTACGAGCAGTACTTC.

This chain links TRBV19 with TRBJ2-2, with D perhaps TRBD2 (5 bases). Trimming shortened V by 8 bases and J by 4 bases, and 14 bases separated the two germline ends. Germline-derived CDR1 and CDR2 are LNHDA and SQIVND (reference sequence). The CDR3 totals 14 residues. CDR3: CASLSGRGTGELFF. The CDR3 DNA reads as TGTGCCAGTTTGTCAGGCCGGGGCACCGGGGAGCTGTTTTTT. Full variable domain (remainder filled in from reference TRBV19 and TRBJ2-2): DGGITQSPKYLFRKEGQNVTLSCEQNLNHDAMYWYRQDPGQGLRLIYYSQIVNDFQKGDIAEGYSVSREKKESFPLTVTSAQKNPTAFYLCASLSGRGTGELFFGEGSRLTVL.